This T cell receptor beta chain came from a study of CD8+CD57+ T cells in acquired aplastic anemia (dated by TCRdb to 2017 to 2018). For the wider study: On average, sorted CD4+ and CD8+ cells yielded around 3.4 ug of extracted DNA, with a range of about 0.18 to 30 ug.

Worth noting for this clonotype: The antigen it binds to is not known. No base quality values were provided; no much bigger clone lies one nucleotide off.

In this study, sorted CD4+ and CD8+ T cells from the blood of healthy subjects and of severe aplastic anemia patients had their TCR repertoires deep-sequenced. Ficoll-Paque density gradient centrifugation was used to isolate peripheral blood mononuclear cells. Before DNA extraction, CD4+ and CD8+ T cells were sorted with FACS or magnetic beads. Genomic DNA served as template for TCR beta VDJ combination and CDR3 sequence profiling. An Illumina HiSeq 2000 was used for TCR repertoire sequencing. The source study handled its data this way. TRBV/TRBJ rearrangement plots, CDR3 size and DJ length profiles, and Simpson's diversity index were used to assess repertoires. The most abundant DNA sequence in the deep sequencing data was taken as the immunodominant clone. CDR3 amino acid sequences were screened for sharing across subjects and were compared with published repertoires and the VDJdb database. TCRdb trimmed the raw reads at Q25, called clones with MiXCR and kept productive beta chains. Every entry covers one CDR3 protein and lists the most common genes and DNA from its rows. TCRdb's processing, not the authors', yielded these V and J calls. The sample table contains more than 150,000 distinct CDR3 sequences; only one count was recorded for about 64% of them. The top ten clonotypes cover around 42% of the sample.

On the study overall, not on this receptor specifically: CD8+ Simpson's diversity did not differ significantly between patients and healthy controls (P=0.060). Around 30 CD8+ CDR3 sequences were shared between patients and controls but appeared highly expressed in patients and within their immunodominant clones.

CDR1 and CDR2 are read off the germline V gene (reference sequence) as LNHDA and SQIVND. Taken from cysteine to phenylalanine, the CDR3 has 16 residues. Only the CDR3 region is kept as DNA, spanning 48 bases read in frame from base 1. Between the V and J ends, shortened by 0 bases and 3 bases respectively, the junction contains 15 bases. The clonotype originates from a human donor with severe aplastic anemia or a healthy control (not recorded which). The receptor chain draws on TRBV19 and TRBJ2-7, with no reliable assignment of the D segment. Sequencing input: sorted CD4+, CD8+, or CD8+CD57+ T cells (not recorded which) from PBMCs. This receptor carries the CDR3 CASSIDRAGLYYEQYF. The DNA reads TGTGCCAGTAGTATAGACCGGGCCGGTTTATACTACGAGCAGTACTTC.